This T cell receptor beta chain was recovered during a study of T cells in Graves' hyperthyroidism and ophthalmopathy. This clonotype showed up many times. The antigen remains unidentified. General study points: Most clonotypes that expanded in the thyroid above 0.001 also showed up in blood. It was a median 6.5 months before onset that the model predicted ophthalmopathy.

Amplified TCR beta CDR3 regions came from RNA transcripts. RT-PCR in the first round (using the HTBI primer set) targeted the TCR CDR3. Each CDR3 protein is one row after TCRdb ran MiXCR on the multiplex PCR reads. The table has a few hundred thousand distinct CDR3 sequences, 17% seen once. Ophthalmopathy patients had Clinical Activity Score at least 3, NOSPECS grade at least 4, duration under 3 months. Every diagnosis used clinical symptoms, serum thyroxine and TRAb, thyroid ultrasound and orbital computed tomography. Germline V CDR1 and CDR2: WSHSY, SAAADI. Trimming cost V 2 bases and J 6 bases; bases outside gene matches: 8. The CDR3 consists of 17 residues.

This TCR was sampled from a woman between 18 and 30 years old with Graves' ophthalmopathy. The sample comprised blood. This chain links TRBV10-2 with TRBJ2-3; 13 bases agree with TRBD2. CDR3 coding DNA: TGCGCCAGCAGTGAGACGGGACTAGCGGGGTATATCGATACGCAGTATTTT. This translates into CASSETGLAGYIDTQYF.